This TCR beta chain was sequenced for a study of shared clonotypes between healthy human individuals. Recent acute infections and vaccinations were absent in the healthy HIV-negative adult donors. Only in-frame clones appear in the TCRdb table, and some are missing; sequencing was by immunoSEQ multiplex PCR. Of about 1.5 million clones in the sample, approximately 97% were seen once. About this clone itself: Its antigen is still unknown.

The CDR3 runs 16 residues. The germline gives CDR1 LNHNV, CDR2 YYDKDF (reference sequence). J gave up 4 bases and V 2 bases, and 6 bases lay outside the gene matches. General observations from the study: Among the subsets, naive ones generally showed larger estimated richness than memory ones.

This TCR came from a man aged 25-40 years in good health. This chain links TRBV15 with TRBJ1-1, with 11 bases fitting TRBD1. The sequenced material came from naive CD4+ T cells sorted from blood. Subset described: CD45RA+ positively selected. CDR3 nucleotides: TGTGCCACCAGCAGAAACTCCGGGACAGGGGGCACTGAAGCTTTCTTT. Translating gives CATSRNSGTGGTEAFF.